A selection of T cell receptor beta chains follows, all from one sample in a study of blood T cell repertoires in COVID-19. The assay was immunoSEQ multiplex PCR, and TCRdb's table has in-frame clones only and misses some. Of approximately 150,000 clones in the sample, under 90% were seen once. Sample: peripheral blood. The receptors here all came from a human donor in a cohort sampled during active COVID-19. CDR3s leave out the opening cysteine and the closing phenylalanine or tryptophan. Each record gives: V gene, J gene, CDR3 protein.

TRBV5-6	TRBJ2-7	ASSLALQGYEQY
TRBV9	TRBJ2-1	ASSPRLAAYNEQF
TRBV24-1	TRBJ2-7	ATSDPGGPGSEQY
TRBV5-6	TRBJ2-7	ASSRDRGPSYEQY
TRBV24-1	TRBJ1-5	ATSGGGGQPQH
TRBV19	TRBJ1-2	ASSITDRGSYGYT
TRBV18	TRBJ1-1	ASSPPGVMTEAF
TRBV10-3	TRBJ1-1	AARMGSTEAF
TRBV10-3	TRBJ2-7	AISPLGTDPREQY
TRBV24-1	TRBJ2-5	ATSDQTGGRATQY
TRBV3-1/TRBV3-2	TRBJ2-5	ASSQLGLETQY